The entry below describes one T cell receptor (beta chain). Its antigen remains unidentified. This sample was taken from a study of vaccination effects on CD4 cells after COVID-19. Whole-study findings and limits: Clones that were induced by infection or by vaccine showed marked contraction late after vaccination. There was only 1 of 255 vaccine-induced clones in healthy vaccinees that cross-reacted with common cold coronaviruses.

The data were produced by immunoSEQ multiplex PCR, yet TCRdb's version contains in-frame clones alone and is incomplete. This repertoire shows tens of thousands of clones, about four fifths found once; its top ten account for about 5.7%. The CDR3 contains 15 residues. CDR1 and CDR2 from the germline V gene are MGHRA and YSYEKL. V lost 1 base to trimming and J lost 9 bases, with 13 bases between them. CD4+ T cells specific for antigen were expanded with viral peptide pools by the ViraFEST assay before sequencing. Culture proceeded for about ten days, and CD4+ T cells were then isolated. Participants were vaccinated with two doses of either the BNT162b2 or mRNA-1273 vaccine. Nobody among the vaccine recipients had prior SARS-CoV-2 infection (nucleocapsid antibodies were negative).

This chain links TRBV4-1 with TRBJ1-6; D possibly corresponds to TRBD1 (6 bases). Source: CD4+ T cells from PBMCs cultured with SARS-CoV-2 spike peptides, taken after COVID-19 vaccination. The receptor comes from a human donor who received a COVID-19 vaccine. Some clones in this sample may be carry-over from other donors' samples. The DNA for the CDR3 is TGCGCCAGCAGCCAAGTACAGGGTTCGACTTCACCCCTCCACTTT. The encoded protein is CASSQVQGSTSPLHF.